These 20 T cell receptor beta chains share one sample of origin, sequenced in a study of cytomegalovirus exposure and HLA in healthy donors. PCR was performed using 60 Vbeta and 13 Jbeta primers. Data came from immunoSEQ multiplex PCR; TCRdb stores just in-frame clones and leaves some out. The profile shows 80,000 to 100,000 clones, around 75% of them singletons. The specimen was PBMCs. All receptors come from a man between 18 and 29 years old in good health and CMV-seropositive.

This chain links TRBV10-3 with TRBJ1-2; D is uncertain. Per germline, CDR1 ENHRY and CDR2 SYGVKD. The ends were cut back, 0 bases at V and 0 bases at J, with 5 bases in the middle. CDR3 length: 14 amino acids. Here the CDR3 reads CAISESATNYGYTF. CDR3 coding DNA: TGTGCCATCAGTGAGTCAGCTACTAACTATGGCTACACCTTC.

The genes are TRBV7-7 and TRBJ2-3; 7 nucleotides line up with TRBD2. The germline V gene has CDR1 SSHAT and CDR2 FNYEAQ (reference sequence). CDR3 length: 16 residues. The ends lost 7 bases at V and 7 bases at J; junction bases unmatched: 17. The CDR3 is CASTRVWGGKENTQYF. The CDR3 DNA reads as TGTGCCAGCACCAGAGTGTGGGGGGGGAAGGAAAATACGCAGTATTTT.

The chain links TRBV29-1 to TRBJ2-1, with TRBD1 matching 9 bases. This CDR3 is 13 amino acids long. The germline V gene encodes CDR1 SQVTM and CDR2 ANQGSEA. V shed 4 bases, J shed 4 bases, and the junction held 2 bases outside the gene matches. The CDR3 protein is CSVGQGDYNEQFF. CDR3 coding DNA: TGCAGCGTTGGACAGGGGGATTACAATGAGCAGTTCTTC.

The genes are TRBV27 and TRBJ1-6; no definite D call. This CDR3 spans 15 amino acids. The ends were cut back, 7 bases at V and 0 bases at J, with 10 bases in the middle. CDR1 MNHEY and CDR2 SMNVEV come from the germline V gene (reference sequence). The CDR3 sequence: CASTLGSSYNSPLHF. The CDR3 region has the DNA TGTGCCAGCACCTTAGGGAGCTCCTATAATTCACCCCTCCACTTT.

In its sample, this clone was seen once. The chain joins TRBV9 to TRBJ2-7; D ambiguous. In germline, CDR1 is SGDLS, CDR2 YYNGEE. There are 15 residues in the CDR3. Trimming took 3 bases from V and 2 from J, leaving 15 bases between them. The CDR3 nucleotides are TGTGCCAGCAGCGACCCGGGTACCTCAACCTACGAGCAGTACTTC. This sequence encodes CASSDPGTSTYEQYF.

The chain employs TRBV6-5 and TRBJ1-1; TRBD1 agrees at 7 bases. In germline, CDR1 is MNHEY, CDR2 SVGAGI. The J segment lost 10 bases and the V segment lost 7 bases, leaving 12 bases of the junction unmatched. The CDR3 loop spans 13 amino acids. CDR3 nucleotide sequence: TGTGCCAGCATTGCAACAGGGGAATTAGGAGCTTTCTTT. This encodes CASIATGELGAFF.

V gene TRBV2 combines with J gene TRBJ2-7, with D perhaps matching TRBD2 (5 bases). This CDR3 region has 12 residues. V was cut by 6 bases and J by 2 bases, with 8 bases left in between. Germline V gives CDR1 SNHLY, CDR2 FYNNEI. In nucleotides, the CDR3 is TGTGCCAGCAGGCTCGGGACCTACGAGCAGTACTTC. Protein sequence: CASRLGTYEQYF.

In this sample, this clone turned up a few times. A junction boundary mismatches the germline segment, possibly from a read error. This chain uses TRBV28 with TRBJ2-2; weak D call: TRBD2 (5 bases). The CDR3 consists of 13 residues. Germline loops: CDR1 MDHEN, CDR2 SYDVKM. The DNA for the CDR3 is TGTGCCAGCAGTTTTAGCGTTCGGCAGCCAGAGGTTTTT. This sequence encodes CASSFSVRQPEVF.

V usage is TRBV7-2 and J usage is TRBJ2-1; 9 bases are a match to TRBD2. The CDR3 contains 16 residues. Trimming at V came to 2 bases and at J to 4 bases, leaving 6 bases not matched to a gene. Germline CDR1 SGHTA, CDR2 FQGNSA. The CDR3 sequence is CASSLFGLAGYNEQFF. The CDR3 coding sequence is TGTGCCAGCAGCTTATTCGGGCTAGCGGGGTACAATGAGCAGTTCTTC.

The gene calls are TRBV5-1 and TRBJ2-1; 8 bases line up with TRBD1. The CDR3 sequence is 14 residues long. The V gene's germline CDR1 is SGHRS and CDR2 YFSETQ. J was trimmed by 5 bases and V by 3 bases; bases with no gene match: 4. This CDR3 is CASSSGQANNEQFF. The CDR3 DNA is TGCGCCAGCAGCTCGGGACAGGCCAACAATGAGCAGTTCTTC.

This chain connects TRBV11-3 to TRBJ2-7, with 7 bases that match TRBD1. The CDR3 loop spans 13 amino acids. V was pared by 5 bases and J by 6 bases, with 7 bases of the junction left unmatched. The V gene's germline CDR1 is SGHNT and CDR2 YENEEA. The CDR3 nucleotides are TGTGCCAGCAGCGTTGACAGGGTCAGCGAGCAGTACTTC. Translating gives CASSVDRVSEQYF. The complete variable domain, with remaining parts taken from reference TRBV11-3 and TRBJ2-7, reads EAGVVQSPRYKIIEKKQPVAFWCNPISGHNTLYWYLQNLGQGPELLIRYENEEAVDDSQLPKDRFSAERLKGVDSTLKIQPAELGDSAVYLCASSVDRVSEQYFGPGTRLTVT.

This rearrangement joins TRBV7-9 to TRBJ1-1, with D perhaps matching TRBD1 (6 bases). V was clipped by 6 bases and J by 7 bases, with 18 bases between them. Per the germline V gene, CDR1 is SEHNR and CDR2 is FQNEAQ (reference sequence). The CDR3 extends over 14 amino acids. In nucleotides, the CDR3 is TGTGCCAGCAGTTATTACAGGGTCGGAGGTGAAGCTTTCTTT. Translation gives CASSYYRVGGEAFF.

The genes are TRBV19 and TRBJ2-5; 7 bases agree with TRBD2. CDR1 and CDR2 (germline): LNHDA, SQIVND (reference sequence). V was clipped by 5 bases and J by 3 bases; unmatched bases: 6. The CDR3 extends over 14 amino acids. The CDR3 sequence: CASSEGGGEETQYF. The CDR3 DNA is TGTGCCAGTAGTGAGGGCGGGGGAGAAGAGACCCAGTACTTC.

The chain uses TRBV6-1 and TRBJ2-7, with 11 bases lining up with TRBD1. Trimming cost V 2 bases and J 6 bases; bases outside gene matches: 6. The germline gives CDR1 MNHNS, CDR2 SASEGT. The CDR3 runs to 15 residues. The CDR3 region is CASSEIGTGGSEQYF. CDR3 bases: TGTGCCAGCAGTGAAATCGGGACAGGGGGTTCCGAGCAGTACTTC.

V gene TRBV6-1 combines with J gene TRBJ2-2, with 10 bases fitting TRBD2. This CDR3 is built from 20 residues. CDR1 is MNHNS, CDR2 SASEGT, per germline. Trimming took 0 bases from V and 0 from J; bases not matched to a gene: 10. The CDR3: CASSEAELAGAQSNTGELFF. The CDR3 region has the DNA TGTGCCAGCAGTGAAGCTGAGCTAGCGGGGGCCCAATCGAACACCGGGGAGCTGTTTTTT.

The chain joins TRBV7-3 to TRBJ2-1; the match to TRBD2 covers 8 bases. This CDR3 comprises 12 residues. Trimming took 5 bases from V and 12 from J; bases not matched to a gene: 6. Germline CDR1 is SGHTA and CDR2 is FQGTGA. The CDR3 DNA reads TGTGCCAGCAGCCGGGAGGGACAAACGCAGTTCTTC. It yields the protein CASSREGQTQFF.

The rearrangement links TRBV27 to TRBJ2-5; weak D call: TRBD1 (6 bases). The length of the CDR3 is 14 residues. Trimming stripped 10 bases from V and 3 bases from J, with 18 bases between. Germline loops: CDR1 MNHEY, CDR2 SMNVEV (reference sequence). CDR3 in DNA: TGTGCCACCTCAACAGGGTCCGGTGAAGAGACCCAGTACTTC. As protein: CATSTGSGEETQYF.

This sequence joins TRBV5-4 and TRBJ1-1; TRBD1 matches 8 bases. CDR3 size: 15 residues. V was clipped by 5 bases and J by 7 bases; unmatched bases: 13. The germline CDR1 and CDR2 sequences are SGHNT and YYREEE (reference sequence). CDR3 sequence: CASSPGGRGRLEAFF. CDR3 bases: TGTGCCAGCAGTCCCGGGGGCAGGGGGCGGCTTGAAGCTTTCTTT.

This clone was seen once. The chain combines TRBV30 with TRBJ2-4, with 9 positions matching TRBD1. The CDR3 loop spans 18 amino acids. Germline-derived CDR1 and CDR2 are GTSNPN and SVGIG (reference sequence). V was pared by 1 base and J by 3 bases, with 13 bases of the junction left unmatched. The CDR3, as DNA: TGTGCCTGGAGTGCTCATCTAGGACAGGGGTTACTCAAAAACATTCAGTACTTC. Its protein product is CAWSAHLGQGLLKNIQYF.

The chain employs TRBV5-1 and TRBJ2-3, with 10 positions matching TRBD1. The V segment lost 4 bases and the J segment 0 bases; nucleotides outside the gene matches: 8. Germline assignment: CDR1 SGHRS and CDR2 YFSETQ. This CDR3 comprises 17 residues. The CDR3 region has the DNA TGCGCCAGCAGCCCGGACAGGGGGACTTTTAGCACAGATACGCAGTATTTT. It translates to CASSPDRGTFSTDTQYF.